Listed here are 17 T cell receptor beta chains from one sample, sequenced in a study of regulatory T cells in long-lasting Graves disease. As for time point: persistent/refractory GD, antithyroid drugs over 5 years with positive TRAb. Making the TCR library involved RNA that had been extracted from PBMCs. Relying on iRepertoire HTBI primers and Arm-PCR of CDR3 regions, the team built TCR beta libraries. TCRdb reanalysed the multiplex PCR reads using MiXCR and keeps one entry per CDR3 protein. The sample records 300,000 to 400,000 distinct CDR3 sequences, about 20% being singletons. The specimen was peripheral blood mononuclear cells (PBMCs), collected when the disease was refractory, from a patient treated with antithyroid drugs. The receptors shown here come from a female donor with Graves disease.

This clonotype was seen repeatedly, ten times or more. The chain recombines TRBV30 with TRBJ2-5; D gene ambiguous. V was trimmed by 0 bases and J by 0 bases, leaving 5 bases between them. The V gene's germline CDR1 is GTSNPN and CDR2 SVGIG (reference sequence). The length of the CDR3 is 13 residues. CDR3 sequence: CAWSVGDQETQYF. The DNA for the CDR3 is TGTGCCTGGAGTGTAGGCGACCAAGAGACCCAGTACTTC.

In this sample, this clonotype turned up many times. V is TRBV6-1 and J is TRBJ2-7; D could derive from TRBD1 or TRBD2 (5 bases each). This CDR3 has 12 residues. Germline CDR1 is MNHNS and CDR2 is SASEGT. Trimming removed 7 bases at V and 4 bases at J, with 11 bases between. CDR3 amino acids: CASTLGTYEQYF. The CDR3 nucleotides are TGTGCCAGCACCCTTGGGACGTACGAGCAGTACTTC.

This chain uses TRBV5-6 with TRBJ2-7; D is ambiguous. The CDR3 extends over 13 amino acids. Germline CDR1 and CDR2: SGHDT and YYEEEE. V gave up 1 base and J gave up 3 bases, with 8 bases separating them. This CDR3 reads CASSLNGRYEQYF. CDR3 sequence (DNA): TGTGCCAGCAGCTTGAACGGCCGCTACGAGCAGTACTTC.

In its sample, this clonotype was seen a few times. The CDR3 reads CASSQAFGQSNEKLFF. The DNA of the CDR3 is TGCGCCAGCAGTCAAGCGTTTGGACAGTCTAATGAAAAACTGTTTTTT. This sequence joins TRBV5-1 and TRBJ1-4, with D maybe TRBD1 (6 bases). Germline V gene lookup returns CDR1 SGHRS and CDR2 YFSETQ. V dropped 5 bases and J dropped 3 bases, with 17 bases sitting between them. This CDR3 has 16 amino acids.

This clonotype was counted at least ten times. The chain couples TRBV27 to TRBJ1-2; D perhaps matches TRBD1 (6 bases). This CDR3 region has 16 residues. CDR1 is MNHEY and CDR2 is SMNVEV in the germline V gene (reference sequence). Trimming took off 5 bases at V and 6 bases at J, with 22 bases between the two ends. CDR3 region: CASSLTTPVQGDGYTF. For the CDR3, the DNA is TGTGCCAGCAGTCTCACAACCCCGGTACAGGGCGATGGCTACACCTTC.

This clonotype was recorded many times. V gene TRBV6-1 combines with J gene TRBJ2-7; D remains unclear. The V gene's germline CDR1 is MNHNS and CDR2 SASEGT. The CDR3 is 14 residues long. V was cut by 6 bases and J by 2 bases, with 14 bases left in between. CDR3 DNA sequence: TGTGCCAGCAGCTCCGGTAGCAGGACCTACGAGCAGTACTTC. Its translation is CASSSGSRTYEQYF.

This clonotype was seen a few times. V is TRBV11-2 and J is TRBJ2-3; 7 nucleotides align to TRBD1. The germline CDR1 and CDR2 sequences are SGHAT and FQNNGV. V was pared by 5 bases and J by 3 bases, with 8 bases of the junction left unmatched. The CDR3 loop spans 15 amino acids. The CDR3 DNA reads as TGTGCCAGCAGCGCCACGACAGGGCTGACAGATACGCAGTATTTT. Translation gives CASSATTGLTDTQYF.

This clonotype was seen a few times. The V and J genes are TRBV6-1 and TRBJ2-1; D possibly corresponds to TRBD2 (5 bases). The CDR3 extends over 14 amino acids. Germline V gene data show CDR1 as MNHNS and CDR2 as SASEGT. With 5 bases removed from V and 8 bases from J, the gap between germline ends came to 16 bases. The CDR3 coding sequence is TGTGCCAGCAGTCAGTGGGAGAGTCTCGATGAGCAGTTCTTC. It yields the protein CASSQWESLDEQFF.

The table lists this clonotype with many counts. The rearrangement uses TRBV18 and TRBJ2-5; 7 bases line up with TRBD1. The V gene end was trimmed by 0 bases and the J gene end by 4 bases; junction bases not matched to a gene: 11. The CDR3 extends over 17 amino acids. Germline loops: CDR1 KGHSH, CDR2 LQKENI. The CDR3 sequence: CASSPPEGRGRGETQYF. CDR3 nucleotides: TGTGCCAGCTCACCACCCGAAGGAAGGGGGCGCGGAGAGACCCAGTACTTC.

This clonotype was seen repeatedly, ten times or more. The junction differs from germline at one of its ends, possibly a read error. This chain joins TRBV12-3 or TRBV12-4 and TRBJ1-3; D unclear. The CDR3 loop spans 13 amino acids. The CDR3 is CASSLASGNTIYF. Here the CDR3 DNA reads TGTGCCAGCAGCTTAGCCTCTGGAAACACCATATATTTT.

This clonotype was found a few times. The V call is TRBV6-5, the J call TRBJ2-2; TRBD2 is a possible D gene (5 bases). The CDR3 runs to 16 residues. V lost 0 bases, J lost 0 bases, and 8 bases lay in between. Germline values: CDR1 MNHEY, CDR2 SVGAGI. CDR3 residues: CASSYSGGPNTGELFF. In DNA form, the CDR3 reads TGTGCCAGCAGTTACTCGGGCGGGCCGAACACCGGGGAGCTGTTTTTT.

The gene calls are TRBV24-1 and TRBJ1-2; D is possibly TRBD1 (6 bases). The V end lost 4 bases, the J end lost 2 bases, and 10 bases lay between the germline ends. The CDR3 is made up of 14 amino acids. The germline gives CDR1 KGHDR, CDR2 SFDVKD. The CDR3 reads CATSDSQGNYGYTF. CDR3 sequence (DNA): TGTGCCACCAGTGACTCCCAGGGGAACTATGGCTACACCTTC.

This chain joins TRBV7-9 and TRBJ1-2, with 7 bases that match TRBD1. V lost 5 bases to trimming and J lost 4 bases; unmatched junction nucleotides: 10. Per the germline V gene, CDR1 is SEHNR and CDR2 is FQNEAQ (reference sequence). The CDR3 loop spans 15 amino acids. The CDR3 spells CASSLREGGFYGYTF. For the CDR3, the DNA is TGTGCCAGCAGCCTCCGTGAAGGGGGCTTCTATGGCTACACCTTC.

The CDR3 sequence is CASSLVGGLYNEQFF. CDR3 DNA sequence: TGCGCCAGCAGCTTGGTCGGCGGCCTCTACAATGAGCAGTTCTTC. This chain links TRBV5-1 with TRBJ2-1; D is unresolved. V lost 0 bases and J 3 bases, leaving 10 bases between the germline ends. Looked up from germline, CDR1 is SGHRS and CDR2 is YFSETQ. This CDR3 is built from 15 residues.

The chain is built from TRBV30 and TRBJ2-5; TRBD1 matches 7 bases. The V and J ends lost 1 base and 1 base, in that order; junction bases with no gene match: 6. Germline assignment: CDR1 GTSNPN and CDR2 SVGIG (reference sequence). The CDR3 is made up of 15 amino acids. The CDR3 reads CAWSAGQSIQETQYF. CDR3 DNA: TGTGCCTGGAGTGCGGGACAGTCTATCCAAGAGACCCAGTACTTC.

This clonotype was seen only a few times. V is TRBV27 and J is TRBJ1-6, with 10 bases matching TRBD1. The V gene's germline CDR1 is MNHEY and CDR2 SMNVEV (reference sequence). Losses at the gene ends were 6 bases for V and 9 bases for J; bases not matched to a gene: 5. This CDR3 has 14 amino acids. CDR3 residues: CASRADRGSSPLHF. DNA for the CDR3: TGTGCCAGCAGGGCGGACAGGGGGAGTTCACCCCTCCACTTT.

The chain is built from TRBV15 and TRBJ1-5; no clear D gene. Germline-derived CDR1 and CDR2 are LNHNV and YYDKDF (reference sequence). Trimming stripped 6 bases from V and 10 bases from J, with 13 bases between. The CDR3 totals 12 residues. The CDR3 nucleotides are TGTGCCACCAGACGGGAATCAGGCCCCCAGCATTTT. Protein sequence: CATRRESGPQHF. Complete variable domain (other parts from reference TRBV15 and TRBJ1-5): DAMVIQNPRYQVTQFGKPVTLSCSQTLNHNVMYWYQQKSSQAPKLLFHYYDKDFNNEADTPDNFQSRRPNTSFCFLDIRSPGLGDTAMYLCATRRESGPQHFGDGTRLSIL.